The TCR beta chain described here comes from a study of T cell repertoires in cytomegalovirus infection. Looking at the study overall: It was the public TCR beta signatures that indicated both CMV infection and matching HLA type.

Concerning this clonotype itself: Antigen: not known.

Points from the study as a whole: HLA-C-restricted CMV-specific TCR beta clonotypes were dominant in the ex vivo response. Public TCR beta family frequency separated CMV-and-HLA carriers, including in an independent cohort.

CDR3 length equals 13 residues. Trimming shortened V by 0 bases and J by 7 bases, and 7 bases separated the two germline ends. Germline loops: CDR1 SNHLY, CDR2 FYNNEI. TCRdb ran MiXCR on the reads and lists one entry per CDR3 protein. Here the sample spans approximately 100,000 distinct CDR3 sequences, less than 30% being singletons. The sequencing used CD8+ T cells from cultured PBMCs, collected from culture after CMV antigen stimulation. The origin of this receptor is a human donor in good health (CMV status not recorded). Some clones in this sample may be carry-over from other donors' samples. The V call is TRBV2, the J call TRBJ1-5; no firm D call. This CDR3 reads CASSEARTQPQHF. Written as DNA, the CDR3 is TGTGCCAGCAGTGAAGCCAGGACCCAGCCCCAGCATTTT.